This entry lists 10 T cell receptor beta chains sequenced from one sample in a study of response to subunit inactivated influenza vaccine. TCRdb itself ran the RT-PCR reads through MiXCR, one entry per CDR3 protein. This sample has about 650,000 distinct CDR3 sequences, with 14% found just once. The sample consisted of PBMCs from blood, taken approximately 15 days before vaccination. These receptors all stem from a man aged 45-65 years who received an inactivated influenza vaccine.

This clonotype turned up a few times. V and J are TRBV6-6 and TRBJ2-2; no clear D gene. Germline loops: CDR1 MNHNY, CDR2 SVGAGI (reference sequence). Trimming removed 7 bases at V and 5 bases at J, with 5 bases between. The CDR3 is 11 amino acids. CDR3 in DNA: TGTGCCAGCACGCCAACCGGGGAGCTGTTTTTT. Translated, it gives CASTPTGELFF.

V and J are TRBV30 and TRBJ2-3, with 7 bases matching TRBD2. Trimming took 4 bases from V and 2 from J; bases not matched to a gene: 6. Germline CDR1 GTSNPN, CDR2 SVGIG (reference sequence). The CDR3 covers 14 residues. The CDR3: CAWNRDYNTDTQYF. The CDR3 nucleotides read TGTGCCTGGAACCGGGACTACAACACAGATACGCAGTATTTT.

The CDR3 DNA reads TGCGCCAGCAGTGTCGGGACAGGGAGCTCCTACGAGCAGTACTTC. Translating it yields CASSVGTGSSYEQYF. This chain links TRBV5-1 with TRBJ2-7; 9 positions agree with TRBD1. With V trimmed by 5 bases and J by 0 bases, 6 bases remained unmatched. Germline values: CDR1 SGHRS, CDR2 YFSETQ. CDR3 size: 15 residues. Variable domain in full (rest from reference TRBV5-1 and TRBJ2-7): KAGVTQTPRYLIKTRGQQVTLSCSPISGHRSVSWYQQTPGQGLQFLFEYFSETQRNKGNFPGRFSGRQFSNSRSEMNVSTLELGDSALYLCASSVGTGSSYEQYFGPGTRLTVT.

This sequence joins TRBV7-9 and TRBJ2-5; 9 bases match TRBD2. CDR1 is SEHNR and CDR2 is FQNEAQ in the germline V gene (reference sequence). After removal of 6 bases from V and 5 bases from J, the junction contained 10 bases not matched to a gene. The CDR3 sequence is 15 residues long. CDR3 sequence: CASRPIAGDRETQYF. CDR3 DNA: TGTGCCAGCAGGCCCATAGCGGGAGATAGGGAGACCCAGTACTTC. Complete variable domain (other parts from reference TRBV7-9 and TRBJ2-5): DTGVSQNPRHKITKRGQNVTFRCDPISEHNRLYWYRQTLGQGPEFLTYFQNEAQLEKSRLLSDRFSAERPKGSFSTLEIQRTEQGDSAMYLCASRPIAGDRETQYFGPGTRLLVL.

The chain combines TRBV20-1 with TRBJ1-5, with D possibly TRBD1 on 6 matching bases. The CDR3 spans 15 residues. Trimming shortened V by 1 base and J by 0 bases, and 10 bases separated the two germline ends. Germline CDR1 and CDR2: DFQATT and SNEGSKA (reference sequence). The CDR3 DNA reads TGCAGTGCTAGAGCCGGGACAAATAGCAATCAGCCCCAGCATTTT. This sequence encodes CSARAGTNSNQPQHF.

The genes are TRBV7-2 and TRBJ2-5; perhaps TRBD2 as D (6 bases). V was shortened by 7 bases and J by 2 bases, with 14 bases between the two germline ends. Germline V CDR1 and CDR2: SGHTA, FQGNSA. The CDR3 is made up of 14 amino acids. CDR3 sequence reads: CASTSLGLQETQYF. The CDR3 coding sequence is TGTGCCAGCACCAGCTTGGGACTGCAAGAGACCCAGTACTTC.

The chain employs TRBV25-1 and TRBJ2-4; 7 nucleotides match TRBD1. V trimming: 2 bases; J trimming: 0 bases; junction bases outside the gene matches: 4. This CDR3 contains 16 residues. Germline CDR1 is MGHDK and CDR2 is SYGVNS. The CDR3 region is CASSERDSQAKNIQYF. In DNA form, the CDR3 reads TGTGCCAGCAGTGAAAGGGACAGCCAAGCCAAAAACATTCAGTACTTC.

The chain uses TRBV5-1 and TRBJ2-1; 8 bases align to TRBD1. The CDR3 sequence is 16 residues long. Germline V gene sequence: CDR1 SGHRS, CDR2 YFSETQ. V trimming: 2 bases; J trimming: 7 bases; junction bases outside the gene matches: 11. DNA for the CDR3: TGCGCCAGCAGCTTACGGACAGGGATGACTGCAAATGAGCAGTTCTTC. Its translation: CASSLRTGMTANEQFF.

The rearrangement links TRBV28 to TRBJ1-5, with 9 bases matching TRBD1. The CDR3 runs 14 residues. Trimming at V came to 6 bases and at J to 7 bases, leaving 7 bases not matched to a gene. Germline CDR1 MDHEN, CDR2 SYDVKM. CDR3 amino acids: CASSSGTGWQPQHF. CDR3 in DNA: TGTGCCAGCAGCTCCGGGACAGGGTGGCAGCCCCAGCATTTT.

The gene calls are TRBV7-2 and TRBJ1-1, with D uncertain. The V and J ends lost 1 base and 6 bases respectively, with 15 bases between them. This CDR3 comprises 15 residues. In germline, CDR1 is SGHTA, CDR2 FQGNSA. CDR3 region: CASSLVLTAGAEAFF. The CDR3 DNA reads TGTGCCAGCAGCTTAGTATTAACAGCTGGGGCTGAAGCTTTCTTT.